This T cell receptor beta chain was captured by sequencing in a study of human T cells and chemical hapten exposure. Deletions cut 4 bases from V and 10 bases from J, with 28 bases between. The length of the CDR3 is 16 residues. Germline assignment: CDR1 SQVTM and CDR2 ANQGSEA. Findings and limits, study-wide: Patch test score was positively correlated with the counts of PT1 expanded TCRs.

TCRdb reprocessed the RACE reads with MiXCR, giving one entry per CDR3 protein. The data contain about 190,000 distinct CDR3 sequences, approximately 24% of them seen just once; the ten biggest clones take up 2.5%. This sample's time point: patch test 3, about 24 weeks after DPC sensitization. Treatment defined: therapeutic diphenylcyclopropenone sensitization with weekly scalp DPC. Blood was drawn before each patch test was applied. Participating donors were patients with alopecia, aged 18 to 70 years, considered appropriate candidates for DPC. Unfractionated whole blood yielded the extracted total RNA. As for this clonotype: Its target is unknown.

This sequence originates from a woman between 40 and 50 years old with alopecia areata. Some clones in this sample may be carry-over from other donors' samples. This specimen was whole blood, taken in connection with sensitization to the hapten diphenylcyclopropenone (DPC). This chain joins TRBV29-1 and TRBJ1-1; the D is unclear. CDR3 sequence: CSVVITPPGLGSRAFF. DNA for the CDR3: TGCAGCGTTGTTATAACCCCCCCGGGTTTGGGTTCGAGAGCTTTCTTT.